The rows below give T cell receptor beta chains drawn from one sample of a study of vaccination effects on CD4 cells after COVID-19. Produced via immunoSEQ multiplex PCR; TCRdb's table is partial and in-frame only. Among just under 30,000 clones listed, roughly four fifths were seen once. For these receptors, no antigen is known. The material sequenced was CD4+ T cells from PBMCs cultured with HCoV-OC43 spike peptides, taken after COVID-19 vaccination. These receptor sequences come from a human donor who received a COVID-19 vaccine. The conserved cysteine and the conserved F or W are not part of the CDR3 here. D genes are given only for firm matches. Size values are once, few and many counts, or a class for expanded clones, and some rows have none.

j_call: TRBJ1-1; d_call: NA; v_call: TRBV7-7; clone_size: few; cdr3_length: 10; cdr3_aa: ASENRNTEAF
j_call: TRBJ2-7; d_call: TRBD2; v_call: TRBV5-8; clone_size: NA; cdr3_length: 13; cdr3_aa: ASSLKRTRGNEQY
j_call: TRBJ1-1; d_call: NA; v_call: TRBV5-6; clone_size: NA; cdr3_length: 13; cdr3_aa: ASSHVMRANTEAF
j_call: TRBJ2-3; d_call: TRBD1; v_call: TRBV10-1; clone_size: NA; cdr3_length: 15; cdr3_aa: ASSHLSGTGGTDTQY
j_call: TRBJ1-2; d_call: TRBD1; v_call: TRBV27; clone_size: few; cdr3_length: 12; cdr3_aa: ASSTRGGGTGYT
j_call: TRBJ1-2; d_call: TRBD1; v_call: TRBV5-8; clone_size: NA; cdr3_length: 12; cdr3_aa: ASSTRDRSYGYT
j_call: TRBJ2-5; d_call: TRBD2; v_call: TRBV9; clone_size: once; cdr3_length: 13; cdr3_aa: ASSVRREAAETQY
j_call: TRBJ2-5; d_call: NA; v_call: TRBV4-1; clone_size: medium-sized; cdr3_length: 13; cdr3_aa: ASSPEDSPRETQY
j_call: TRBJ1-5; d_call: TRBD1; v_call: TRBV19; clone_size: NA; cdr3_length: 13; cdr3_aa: ASTVDQGGNQPQH
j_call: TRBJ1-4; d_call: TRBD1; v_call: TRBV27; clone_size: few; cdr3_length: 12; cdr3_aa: ASSQQGFNEKLF
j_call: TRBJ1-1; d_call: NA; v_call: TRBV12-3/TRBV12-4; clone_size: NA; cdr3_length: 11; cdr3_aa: ASEEGISTEAF
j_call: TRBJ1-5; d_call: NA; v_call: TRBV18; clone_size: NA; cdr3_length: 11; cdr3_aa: ASSPTMDQPQH
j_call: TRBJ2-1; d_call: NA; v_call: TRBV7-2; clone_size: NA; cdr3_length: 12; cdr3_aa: ASSQGRSGYEQF
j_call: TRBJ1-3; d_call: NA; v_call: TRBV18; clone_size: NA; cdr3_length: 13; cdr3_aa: ASSPPSRERNTIY
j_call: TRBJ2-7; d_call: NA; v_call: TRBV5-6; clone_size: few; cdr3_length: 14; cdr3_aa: ASSPRFGTENDEQY
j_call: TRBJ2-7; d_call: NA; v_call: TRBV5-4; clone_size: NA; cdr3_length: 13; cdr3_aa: ASSLGWSGAYEQY
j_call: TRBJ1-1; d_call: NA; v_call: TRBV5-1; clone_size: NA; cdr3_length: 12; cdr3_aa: ASSLDRLNTEAF
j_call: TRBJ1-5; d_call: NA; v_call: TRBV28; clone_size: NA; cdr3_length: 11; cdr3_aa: ASSGQLNQPQH
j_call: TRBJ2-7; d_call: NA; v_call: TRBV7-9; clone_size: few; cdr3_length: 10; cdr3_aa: ASSLGGRGEY
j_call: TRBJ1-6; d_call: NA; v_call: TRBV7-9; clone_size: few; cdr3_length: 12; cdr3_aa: ASSLEQYNSPLH
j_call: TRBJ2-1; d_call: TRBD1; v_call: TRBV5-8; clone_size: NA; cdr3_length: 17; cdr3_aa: ASSLSSGTGFHSYNEQF
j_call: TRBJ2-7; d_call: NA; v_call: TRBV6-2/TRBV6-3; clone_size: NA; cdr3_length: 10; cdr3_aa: ASSYVGGEQY
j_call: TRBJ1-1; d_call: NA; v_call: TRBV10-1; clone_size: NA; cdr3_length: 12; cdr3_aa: ASSAGSLNTEAF
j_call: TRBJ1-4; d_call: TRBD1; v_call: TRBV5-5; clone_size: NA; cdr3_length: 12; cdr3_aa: ASSKGQGGEKLF